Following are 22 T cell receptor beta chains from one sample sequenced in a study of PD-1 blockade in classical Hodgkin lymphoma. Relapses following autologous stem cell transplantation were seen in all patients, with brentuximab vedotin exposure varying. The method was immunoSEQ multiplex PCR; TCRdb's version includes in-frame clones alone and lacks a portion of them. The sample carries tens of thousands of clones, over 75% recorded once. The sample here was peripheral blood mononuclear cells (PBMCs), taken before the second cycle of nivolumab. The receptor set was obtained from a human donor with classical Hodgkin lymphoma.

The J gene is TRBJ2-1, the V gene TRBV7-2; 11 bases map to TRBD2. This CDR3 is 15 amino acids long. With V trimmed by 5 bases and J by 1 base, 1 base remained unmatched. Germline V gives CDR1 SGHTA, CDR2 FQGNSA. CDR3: CASSRLAGSYNEQFF. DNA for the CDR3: TGTGCCAGCAGCCGACTAGCGGGGTCCTACAATGAGCAGTTCTTC.

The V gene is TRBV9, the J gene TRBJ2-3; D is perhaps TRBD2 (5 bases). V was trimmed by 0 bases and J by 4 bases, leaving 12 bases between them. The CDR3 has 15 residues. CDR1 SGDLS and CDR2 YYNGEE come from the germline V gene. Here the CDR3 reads CASSVGVGAPDTQYF. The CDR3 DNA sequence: TGTGCCAGCAGCGTAGGGGTGGGAGCCCCAGATACGCAGTATTTT.

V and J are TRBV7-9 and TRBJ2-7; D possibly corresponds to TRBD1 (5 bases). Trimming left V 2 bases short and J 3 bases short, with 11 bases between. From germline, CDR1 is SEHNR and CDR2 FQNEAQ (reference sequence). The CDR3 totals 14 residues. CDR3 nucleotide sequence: TGTGCCAGCAGCTTAAGCAAGGGGAACTACGAGCAGTACTTC. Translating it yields CASSLSKGNYEQYF.

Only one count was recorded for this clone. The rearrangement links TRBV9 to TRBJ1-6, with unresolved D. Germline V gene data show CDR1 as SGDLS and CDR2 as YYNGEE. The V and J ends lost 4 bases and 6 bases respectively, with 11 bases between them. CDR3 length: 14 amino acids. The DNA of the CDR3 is TGTGCCAGCAGCCCCCGGAGGGTTAATTCACCCCTCCACTTT. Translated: CASSPRRVNSPLHF.

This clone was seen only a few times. The CDR3 DNA sequence: TGTGCCAGCAGTGAACAATCACCCCTCCACTTT. It translates to CASSEQSPLHF. The chain combines TRBV6-1 with TRBJ1-6, with D unresolved. V lost 2 bases, J lost 10 bases, and 3 bases lay in between. The germline CDR1 and CDR2 sequences are MNHNS and SASEGT. CDR3 length: 11 residues.

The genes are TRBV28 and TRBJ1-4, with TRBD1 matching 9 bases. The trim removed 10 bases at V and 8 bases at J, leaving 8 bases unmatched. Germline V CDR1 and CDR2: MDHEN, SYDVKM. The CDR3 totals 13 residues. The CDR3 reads CATFRDRAEKLFF. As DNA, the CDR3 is TGTGCCACGTTCCGGGACAGGGCCGAAAAACTGTTTTTT.

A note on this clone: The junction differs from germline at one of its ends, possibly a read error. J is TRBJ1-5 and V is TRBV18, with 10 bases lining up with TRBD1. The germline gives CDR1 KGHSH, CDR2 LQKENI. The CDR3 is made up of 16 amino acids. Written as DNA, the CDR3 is TGTGCCAGCTCACACGAGTTGACAGGGGGCAAGCAGCCCCAGCATTTT. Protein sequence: CASSHELTGGKQPQHF.

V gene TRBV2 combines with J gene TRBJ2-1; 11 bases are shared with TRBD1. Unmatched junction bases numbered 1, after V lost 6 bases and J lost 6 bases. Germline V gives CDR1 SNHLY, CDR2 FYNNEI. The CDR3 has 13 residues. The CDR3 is CASSGTGGNEQFF. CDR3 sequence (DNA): TGTGCCAGCAGCGGGACAGGGGGCAATGAGCAGTTCTTC.

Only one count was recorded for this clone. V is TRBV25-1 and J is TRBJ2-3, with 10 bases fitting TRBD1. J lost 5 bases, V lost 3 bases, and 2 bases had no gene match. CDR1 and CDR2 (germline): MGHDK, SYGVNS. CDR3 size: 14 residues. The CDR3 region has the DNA TGTGCCAGCAGTGAGGGACAGGGGAAAGATACGCAGTATTTT. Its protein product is CASSEGQGKDTQYF.

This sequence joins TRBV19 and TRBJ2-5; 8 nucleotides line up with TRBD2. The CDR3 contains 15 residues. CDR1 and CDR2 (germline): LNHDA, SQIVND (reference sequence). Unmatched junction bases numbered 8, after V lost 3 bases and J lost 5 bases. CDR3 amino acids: CASSITSGSLETQYF. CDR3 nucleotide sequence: TGTGCCAGTAGTATTACCAGCGGGAGTTTGGAGACCCAGTACTTC.

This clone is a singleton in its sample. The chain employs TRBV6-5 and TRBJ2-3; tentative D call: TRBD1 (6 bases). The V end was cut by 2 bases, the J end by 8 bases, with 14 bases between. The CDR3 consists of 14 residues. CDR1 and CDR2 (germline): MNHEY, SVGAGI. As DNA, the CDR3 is TGTGCCAGCAGTTACGGGGGCACCCAGGGTACGCAGTATTTT. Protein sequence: CASSYGGTQGTQYF.

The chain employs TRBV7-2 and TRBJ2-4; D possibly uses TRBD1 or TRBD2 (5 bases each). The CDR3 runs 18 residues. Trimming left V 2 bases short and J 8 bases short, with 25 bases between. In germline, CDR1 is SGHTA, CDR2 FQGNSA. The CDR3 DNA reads TGTGCCAGCAGCTTAACGTCGGGGCTCAGTCGGAGATGGGACATTCAGTACTTC. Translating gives CASSLTSGLSRRWDIQYF.

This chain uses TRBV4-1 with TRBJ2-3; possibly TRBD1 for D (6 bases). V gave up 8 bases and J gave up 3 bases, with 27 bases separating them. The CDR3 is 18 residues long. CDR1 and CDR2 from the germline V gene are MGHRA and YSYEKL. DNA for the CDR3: TGCGCCAGCTCCTTTCGTCAGGACAGAGGGGAAGTAACAGATACGCAGTATTTT. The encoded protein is CASSFRQDRGEVTDTQYF.

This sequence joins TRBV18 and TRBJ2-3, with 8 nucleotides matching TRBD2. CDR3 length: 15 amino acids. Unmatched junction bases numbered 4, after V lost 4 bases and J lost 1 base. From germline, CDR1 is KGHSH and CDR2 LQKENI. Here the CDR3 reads CASSRNSGGTDTQYF. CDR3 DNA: TGTGCCAGCTCACGAAATAGCGGGGGCACAGATACGCAGTATTTT.

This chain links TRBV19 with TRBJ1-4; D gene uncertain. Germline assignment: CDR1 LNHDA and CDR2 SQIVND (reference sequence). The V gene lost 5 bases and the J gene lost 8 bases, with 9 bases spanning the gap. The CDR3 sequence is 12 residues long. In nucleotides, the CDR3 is TGTGCCAGTAGTCCCCGAAGAGAAAAACTGTTTTTT. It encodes CASSPRREKLFF.

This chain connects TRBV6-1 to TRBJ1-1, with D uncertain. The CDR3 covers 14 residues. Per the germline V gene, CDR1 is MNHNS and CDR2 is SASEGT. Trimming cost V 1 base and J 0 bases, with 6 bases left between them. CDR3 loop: CASSEVWMNTEAFF. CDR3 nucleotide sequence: TGTGCCAGCAGTGAAGTGTGGATGAACACTGAAGCTTTCTTT.

CDR3 DNA: TGTGCCAGCAGTTCCAGGGGGCTCAGTGAAAAACTGTTTTTT. Translating gives CASSSRGLSEKLFF. V is TRBV28 and J is TRBJ1-4; 8 bases are shared with TRBD1. The CDR3 covers 14 residues. Germline values: CDR1 MDHEN, CDR2 SYDVKM. The V segment lost 4 bases and the J segment 7 bases; nucleotides outside the gene matches: 5.

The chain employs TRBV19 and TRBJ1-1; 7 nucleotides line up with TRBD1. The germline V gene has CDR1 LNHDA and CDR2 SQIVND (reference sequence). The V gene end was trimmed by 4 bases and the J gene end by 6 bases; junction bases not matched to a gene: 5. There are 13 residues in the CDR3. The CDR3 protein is CASSKGAFAEAFF. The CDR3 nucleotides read TGTGCCAGTAGTAAGGGGGCCTTCGCTGAAGCTTTCTTT.

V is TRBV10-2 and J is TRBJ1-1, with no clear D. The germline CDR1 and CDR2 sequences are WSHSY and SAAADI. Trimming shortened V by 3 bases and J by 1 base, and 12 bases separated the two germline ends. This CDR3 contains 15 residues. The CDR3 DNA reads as TGCGCCAGCAGTGAATGGGCAGGAGCGAACACTGAAGCTTTCTTT. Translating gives CASSEWAGANTEAFF.

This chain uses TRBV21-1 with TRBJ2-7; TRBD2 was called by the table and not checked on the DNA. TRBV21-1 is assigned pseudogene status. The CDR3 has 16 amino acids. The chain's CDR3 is CASSKLLTSKFHEQYF. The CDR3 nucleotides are TGTGCCAGCAGCAAACTTTTGACTAGTAAATTCCACGAGCAGTACTTC.

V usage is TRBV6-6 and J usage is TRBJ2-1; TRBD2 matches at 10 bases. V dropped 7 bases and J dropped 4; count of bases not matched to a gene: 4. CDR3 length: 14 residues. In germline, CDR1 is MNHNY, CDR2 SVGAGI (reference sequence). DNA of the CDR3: TGTGCCAGCACCCTACTAGCGGGATACAATGAGCAGTTCTTC. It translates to CASTLLAGYNEQFF.

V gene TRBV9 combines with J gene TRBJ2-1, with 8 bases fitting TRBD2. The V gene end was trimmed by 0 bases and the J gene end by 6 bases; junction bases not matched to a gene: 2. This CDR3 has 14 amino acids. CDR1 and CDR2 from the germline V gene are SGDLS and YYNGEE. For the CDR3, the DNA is TGTGCCAGCAGCGTAGGACTAGCGCCCAATGAGCAGTTCTTC. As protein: CASSVGLAPNEQFF.